Below, one T cell receptor (beta chain) is given with its context. The antigen remains unidentified. TCRdb's copy holds only in-frame clones and misses some; the assay was immunoSEQ multiplex PCR. The profile shows about 50,000 clones, 70% to 85% of them singletons. The data were taken from a study of identifying expanded T cells in peripheral blood. No infections or other immune events were documented during collection. V was pared by 7 bases and J by 4 bases, with 14 bases of the junction left unmatched. Germline CDR1 is LNHDA and CDR2 is SQIVND (reference sequence). The CDR3 totals 17 residues. Findings and limits, study-wide: Across healthy donors, higher total template counts meant significantly greater roughly two-week count variance. Roughly 1.2 clones differed between technical replicates, versus roughly 17 and 20 over time.

This clonotype originated in a person aged 18 to 75 in good health. Material: blood. V is TRBV19 and J is TRBJ2-1; 9 nucleotides agree with TRBD1. The CDR3 region has the DNA TGTGCCAGTACCCGAAACAGGGGGCGTGGAGATTACAATGAGCAGTTCTTC. Translated: CASTRNRGRGDYNEQFF.